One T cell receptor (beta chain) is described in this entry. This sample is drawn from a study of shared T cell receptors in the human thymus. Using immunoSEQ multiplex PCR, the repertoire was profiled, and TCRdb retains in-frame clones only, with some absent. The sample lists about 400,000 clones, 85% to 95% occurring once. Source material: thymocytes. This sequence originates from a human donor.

DNA for the CDR3: TGTGCCAGCAGCTTAGACGGTATGGGATATGGCTACACCTTC. This gives the protein CASSLDGMGYGYTF. The rearrangement joins TRBV13 to TRBJ1-2; D is uncertain. V lost 1 base to trimming and J lost 5 bases, with 11 bases between them. CDR3 length equals 14 residues. Germline assignment: CDR1 PRHDT and CDR2 FYEKMQ (reference sequence).